This is a list of T cell receptor beta chains from one sample in a study of beta chain features in type 1 diabetes. The protocol was immunoSEQ multiplex PCR, while the TCRdb copy is restricted to in-frame clones and leaves out a portion. The sample carries hundreds of thousands of clones, around 12% recorded once. Sequencing was carried out using naive CD4+ T cells from blood. The receptors derive from a woman aged 18-35 years with type 1 diabetes. The CDR3 runs from the conserved cysteine through the conserved F or W. A D gene is named only where the DNA matches it firmly. A clone size is listed for some rows: how often the clone was seen (once, few, many), or a class if it is expanded.

j_call v_call d_call clone_size cdr3_aa cdr3_nt
TRBJ1-2 TRBV30 . . CAWVPPGNYGYTF TGTGCCTGGGTCCCACCGGGGAACTATGGCTACACCTTC
TRBJ2-1 TRBV7-7 TRBD2 few CASSSGLAGASEQFF TGTGCTAGCAGCTCGGGACTAGCGGGAGCGAGTGAGCAGTTCTTC
TRBJ2-7 TRBV11-1 TRBD2 few CASSCPSGRAQEQYF TGTGCCAGCAGCTGCCCTAGCGGGAGGGCCCAAGAGCAGTACTTC
TRBJ2-5 TRBV7-2 . . CASSLTEETQYF TGTGCCAGCAGCTTAACGGAAGAGACCCAGTACTTC
TRBJ2-5 TRBV4-1 . . CASSTRYRLAETQYF TGCGCCAGCAGCACAAGATATCGTCTAGCGGAGACCCAGTACTTC
TRBJ2-5 TRBV5-6 . . CASSGLALAQYF TGTGCCAGCAGCGGCCTAGCTTTGGCCCAGTACTTC
TRBJ2-7 TRBV28 . . CASSPGYEQYF TGTGCCAGCAGCCCCGGGTACGAGCAGTACTTC
TRBJ2-4 TRBV6-5 TRBD1 . CASSYSGQGAGNIQYF TGTGCCAGCAGTTACTCAGGACAGGGGGCAGGAAACATTCAGTACTTC
TRBJ2-1 TRBV18 . . CASSPKGYEQFF TGTGCCAGCTCACCGAAGGGGTATGAGCAGTTCTTC
TRBJ2-1 TRBV28 TRBD2 few CASSSRRGDEQFF TGTGCCAGCAGCTCCCGACGGGGGGATGAGCAGTTCTTC
TRBJ1-2 TRBV7-9 TRBD1 . CASRGDSHLGIYGYTF TGTGCCAGCAGAGGGGACAGCCACCTGGGGATCTATGGCTACACCTTC
TRBJ1-1 TRBV18 . few CASSPSDVNTEAFF TGTGCCAGCTCACCATCAGATGTGAACACTGAAGCTTTCTTT
TRBJ2-3 TRBV28 . . CASSSGQTDTQYF TGTGCCAGCAGTTCTGGGCAGACAGATACGCAGTATTTT
TRBJ1-4 TRBV6-6 . . CASSYGWGRGEKLFF TGTGCCAGCAGTTACGGTTGGGGGCGCGGGGAAAAACTGTTTTTT
TRBJ1-1 TRBV25-1 . . CASMGRRLNTEAFF TGTGCCAGCATGGGCAGAAGATTGAACACTGAAGCTTTCTTT
TRBJ1-2 TRBV29-1 . few CSVSTGSYGYTF TGCAGCGTTTCAACAGGGTCCTATGGCTACACCTTC
TRBJ2-1 TRBV5-8 . few CASTGLVSSTYNEQFF TGTGCCAGCACAGGACTTGTATCAAGTACCTACAATGAGCAGTTCTTC
TRBJ2-1 TRBV7-9 . . CASSPAFGTSYNEQFF TGTGCCAGCAGCCCAGCGTTCGGGACATCCTACAATGAGCAGTTCTTC
TRBJ2-3 TRBV6-6 TRBD2 . CASKGKGGTDTQYF TGTGCCAGCAAGGGCAAGGGAGGGACAGATACGCAGTATTTT
TRBJ2-4 TRBV14 TRBD1 . CASGTGGGNIQYF TGTGCCAGCGGAACAGGGGGCGGGAACATTCAGTACTTC
TRBJ1-2 TRBV18 . . CASSPGQGQGYGYTF TGTGCCAGCTCACCAGGGCAGGGGCAAGGATATGGCTACACCTTC
TRBJ2-2 TRBV14 TRBD2 few CASSLLAGGVTGELFF TGTGCCAGCAGCCTTCTAGCGGGAGGGGTCACCGGGGAGCTGTTTTTT
TRBJ1-1 TRBV7-2 TRBD1 . CASSQDRTYAEAFF TGTGCCAGCAGCCAGGACAGGACGTACGCTGAAGCTTTCTTT
TRBJ1-5 TRBV29-1 . few CSVVISGQPQHF TGCAGCGTTGTGATTTCGGGTCAGCCCCAGCATTTT